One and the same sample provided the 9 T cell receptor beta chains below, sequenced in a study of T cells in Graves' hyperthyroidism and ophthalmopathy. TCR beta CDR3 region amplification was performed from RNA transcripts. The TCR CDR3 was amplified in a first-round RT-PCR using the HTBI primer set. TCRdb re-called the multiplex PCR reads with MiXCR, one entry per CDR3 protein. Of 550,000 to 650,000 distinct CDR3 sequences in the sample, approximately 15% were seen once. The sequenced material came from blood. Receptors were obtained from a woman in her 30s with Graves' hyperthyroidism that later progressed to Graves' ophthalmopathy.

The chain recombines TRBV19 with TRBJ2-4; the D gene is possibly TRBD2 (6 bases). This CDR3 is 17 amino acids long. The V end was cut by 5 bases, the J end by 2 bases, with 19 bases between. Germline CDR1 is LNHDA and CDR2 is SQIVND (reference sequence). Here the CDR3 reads CASSSSRDGGTKNIQYF. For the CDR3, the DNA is TGTGCCAGTAGTTCAAGCAGGGACGGGGGTACCAAAAACATTCAGTACTTC.

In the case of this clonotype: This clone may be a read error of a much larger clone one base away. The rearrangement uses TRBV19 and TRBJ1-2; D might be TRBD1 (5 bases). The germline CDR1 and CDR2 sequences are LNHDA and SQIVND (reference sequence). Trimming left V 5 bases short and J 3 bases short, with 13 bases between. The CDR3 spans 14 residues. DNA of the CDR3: TGTGCCAGTAGTCTCGAAGGACATTACTATGGCTACACCTTC. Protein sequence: CASSLEGHYYGYTF. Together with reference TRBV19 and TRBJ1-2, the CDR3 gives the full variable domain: DGGITQSPKYLFRKEGQNVTLSCEQNLNHDAMYWYRQDPGQGLRLIYYSQIVNDFQKGDIAEGYSVSREKKESFPLTVTSAQKNPTAFYLCASSLEGHYYGYTFGSGTRLTVV.

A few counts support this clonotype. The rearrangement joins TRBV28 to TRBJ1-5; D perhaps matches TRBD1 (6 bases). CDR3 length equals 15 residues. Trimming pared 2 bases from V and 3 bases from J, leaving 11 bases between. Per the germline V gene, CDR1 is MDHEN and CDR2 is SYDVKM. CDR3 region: CASSLRGSTNQPQHF. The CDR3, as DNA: TGTGCCAGCAGTTTAAGGGGGAGTACCAATCAGCCCCAGCATTTT.

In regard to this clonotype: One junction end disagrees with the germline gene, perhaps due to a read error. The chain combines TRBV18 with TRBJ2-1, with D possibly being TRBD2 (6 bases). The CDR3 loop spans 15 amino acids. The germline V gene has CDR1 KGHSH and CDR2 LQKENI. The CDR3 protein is CASSPGTGDYNEQVF. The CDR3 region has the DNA TGTGCCAGCTCACCGGGAACGGGAGACTACAATGAGCAGGTCTTC.

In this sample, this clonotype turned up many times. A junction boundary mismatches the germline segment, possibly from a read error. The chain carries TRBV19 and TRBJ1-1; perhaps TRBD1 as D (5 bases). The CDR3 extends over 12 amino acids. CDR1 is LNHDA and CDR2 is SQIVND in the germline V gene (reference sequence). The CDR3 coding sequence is TGTGCCAGTAGTCTGGGGGAGGCTGACGCTTTCTTT. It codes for CASSLGEADAFF. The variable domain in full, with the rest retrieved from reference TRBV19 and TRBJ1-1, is DGGITQSPKYLFRKEGQNVTLSCEQNLNHDAMYWYRQDPGQGLRLIYYSQIVNDFQKGDIAEGYSVSREKKESFPLTVTSAQKNPTAFYLCASSLGEADAFFGQGTRLTVV.

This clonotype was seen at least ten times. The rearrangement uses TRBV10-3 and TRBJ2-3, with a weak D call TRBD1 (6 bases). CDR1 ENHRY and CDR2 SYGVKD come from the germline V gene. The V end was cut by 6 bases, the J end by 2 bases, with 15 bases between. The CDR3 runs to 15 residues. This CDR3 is CAISVQGLDTDTQYF. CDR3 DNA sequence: TGTGCCATCAGCGTCCAGGGGCTTGACACAGATACGCAGTATTTT.

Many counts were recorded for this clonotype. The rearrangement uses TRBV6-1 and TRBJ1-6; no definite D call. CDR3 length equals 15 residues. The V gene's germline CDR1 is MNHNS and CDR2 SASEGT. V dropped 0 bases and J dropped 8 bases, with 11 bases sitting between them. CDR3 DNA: TGTGCCAGCAGTGAAGCAACCAGCGCCCATTCACCCCTCCACTTT. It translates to CASSEATSAHSPLHF.

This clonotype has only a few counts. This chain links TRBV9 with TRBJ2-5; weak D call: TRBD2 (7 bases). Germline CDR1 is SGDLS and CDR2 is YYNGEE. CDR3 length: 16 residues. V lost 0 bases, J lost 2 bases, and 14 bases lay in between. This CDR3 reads CASSVAGGGLQETQYF. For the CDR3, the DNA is TGTGCCAGCAGCGTAGCGGGGGGCGGTCTTCAAGAGACCCAGTACTTC.

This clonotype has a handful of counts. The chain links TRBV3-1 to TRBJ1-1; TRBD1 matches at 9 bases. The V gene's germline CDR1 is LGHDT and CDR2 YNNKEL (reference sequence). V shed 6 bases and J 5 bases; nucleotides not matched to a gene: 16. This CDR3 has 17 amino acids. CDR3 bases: TGTGCCAGCAGTCAGAGGGGGACAGGGAGGAGAGGGACTGAAGCTTTCTTT. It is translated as CASSQRGTGRRGTEAFF.